Described below is a single T cell receptor (beta chain) sequence and its context. Its antigen is as yet unknown. The source of the sample is a study of brain metastases from non-small cell lung cancer. General study results and limits: Brain metastases had lower T-cell infiltration than primary tumors. In nearly 65% of brain metastases, T-cell clones were expanded compared with matched primary tumors. Paired brain metastases and primary tumors largely shared TCR repertoires.

The method was immunoSEQ multiplex PCR; TCRdb's version includes in-frame clones alone and lacks a portion of them. The sample lists around 4,800 clones, 65% to 80% occurring once. The clonotype comes from a donor aged 40 or older with non-small cell lung cancer. The source material was primary lung tumor tissue.

The DNA of the CDR3 is TGCGCCAGCAGCTTGGAGGGGAGTGAGGACTATGGCTACACCTTC. Translation gives CASSLEGSEDYGYTF. V gene TRBV5-1 combines with J gene TRBJ1-2; possible D gene TRBD1, 5 bases. Germline V CDR1 and CDR2: SGHRS, YFSETQ. Trimming removed 0 bases at V and 3 bases at J, with 12 bases between. This CDR3 has 15 residues.